Following are 4 T cell receptor beta chains from one sample sequenced in a study of shared clonotypes between healthy human individuals. Profiling relied on immunoSEQ multiplex PCR, and the TCRdb table lists in-frame clones only, not all of them. The sample includes approximately 2.4 million clones, 90% to 96% seen only once; the top ten take over 0.1%. Input material: naive CD4+ T cells sorted from blood. Subset reported: CD45RA+ positively selected. The receptors derive from a man younger than 30 in good health.

The chain couples TRBV6-1 to TRBJ2-7; D is possibly TRBD1 (5 bases). There are 11 residues in the CDR3. V dropped 6 bases and J dropped 6 bases, with 9 bases sitting between them. CDR1 is MNHNS, CDR2 SASEGT, per germline. The CDR3 bases are TGTGCCAGCAGCAGGGTGAGCGAGCAGTACTTC. Its protein product is CASSRVSEQYF.

This chain uses TRBV10-2 with TRBJ2-5, with TRBD1 matching 8 bases. CDR3 length: 14 residues. CDR1 and CDR2 (germline): WSHSY, SAAADI. The ends lost 3 bases at V and 4 bases at J; junction bases unmatched: 4. The CDR3 region is CASSDRTGSETQYF. DNA of the CDR3: TGCGCCAGCAGTGATAGGACAGGGTCAGAGACCCAGTACTTC.

The chain couples TRBV5-6 to TRBJ1-2, with TRBD1 matching over 10 bases. V lost 0 bases to trimming and J lost 4 bases; unmatched junction nucleotides: 3. From germline, CDR1 is SGHDT and CDR2 YYEEEE. The CDR3 is 15 residues long. The CDR3 region is CASSLGTGGTYGYTF. CDR3 DNA: TGTGCCAGCAGCTTGGGGACAGGGGGGACCTATGGCTACACCTTC.

The chain is built from TRBV12-5 and TRBJ1-5, with D perhaps matching TRBD1 (5 bases). The CDR3 consists of 15 residues. With 5 bases removed from V and 3 bases from J, the gap between germline ends came to 14 bases. Germline-derived CDR1 and CDR2 are LGHNT and FRNRAP. CDR3 protein: CASGHIGALNQPQHF. The CDR3 bases are TGTGCTAGTGGTCACATAGGGGCCCTCAATCAGCCCCAGCATTTT.